This T cell receptor beta chain was sequenced for a study of blood T cells in healthy people across ages. Study findings and constraints: Naive T cell percentage and TCR beta diversity correlated strongly.

This CDR3 region has 17 residues. CDR1 and CDR2 from the germline V gene are LGHNA and YSLEER. V dropped 3 bases and J dropped 5; count of bases not matched to a gene: 8. A second 7 to 11 cycle PCR used barcoded and J-beta primers. Template switching added a 12-random-nucleotide identifier to every cDNA molecule. TCRdb reanalysed the 5' RACE reads using MiXCR and keeps one entry per CDR3 protein. The top ten clones hold over 7% of a sample with 1.5 million to 2 million distinct CDR3 sequences, over 25% of them seen once. Many counts were recorded for this clonotype. Its antigen remains unknown. Peripheral blood, approximately 10 milliliters per donor, was collected. Each sample had at least 6.5 million PBMCs isolated.

The sequence came from a woman in her 30s in good health. What was sequenced was blood. The chain joins TRBV4-3 to TRBJ2-1; 12 nucleotides match TRBD2. As DNA, the CDR3 is TGCGCCAGCAGCCAGGGGTGGACTAGCGGGATGGACAATGAGCAGTTCTTC. It encodes CASSQGWTSGMDNEQFF.